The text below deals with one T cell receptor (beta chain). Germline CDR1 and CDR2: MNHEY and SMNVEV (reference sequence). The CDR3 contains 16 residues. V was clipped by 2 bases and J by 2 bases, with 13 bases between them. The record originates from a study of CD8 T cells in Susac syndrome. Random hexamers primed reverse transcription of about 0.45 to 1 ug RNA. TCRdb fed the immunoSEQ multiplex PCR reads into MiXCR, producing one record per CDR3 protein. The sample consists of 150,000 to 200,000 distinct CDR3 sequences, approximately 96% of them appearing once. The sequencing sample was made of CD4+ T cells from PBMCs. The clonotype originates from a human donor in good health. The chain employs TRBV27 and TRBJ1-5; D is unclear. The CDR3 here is CASSLGGVLRNQPQHF. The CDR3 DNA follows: TGTGCCAGCAGTTTAGGCGGGGTACTTCGCAATCAGCCCCAGCATTTT.